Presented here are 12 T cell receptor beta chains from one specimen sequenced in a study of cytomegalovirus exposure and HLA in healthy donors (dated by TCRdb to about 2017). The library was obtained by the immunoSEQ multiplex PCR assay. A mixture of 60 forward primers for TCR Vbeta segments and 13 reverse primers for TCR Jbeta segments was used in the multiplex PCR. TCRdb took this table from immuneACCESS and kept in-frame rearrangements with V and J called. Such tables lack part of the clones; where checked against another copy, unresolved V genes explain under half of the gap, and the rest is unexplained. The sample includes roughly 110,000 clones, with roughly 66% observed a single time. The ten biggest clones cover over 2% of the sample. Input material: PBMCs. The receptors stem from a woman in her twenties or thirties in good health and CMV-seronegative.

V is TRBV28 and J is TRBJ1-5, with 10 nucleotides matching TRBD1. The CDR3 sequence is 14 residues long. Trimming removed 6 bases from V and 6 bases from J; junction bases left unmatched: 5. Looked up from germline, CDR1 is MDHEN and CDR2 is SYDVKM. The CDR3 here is CASRLGQGSQPQHF. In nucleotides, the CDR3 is TGTGCCAGCAGACTGGGACAGGGGTCTCAGCCCCAGCATTTT.

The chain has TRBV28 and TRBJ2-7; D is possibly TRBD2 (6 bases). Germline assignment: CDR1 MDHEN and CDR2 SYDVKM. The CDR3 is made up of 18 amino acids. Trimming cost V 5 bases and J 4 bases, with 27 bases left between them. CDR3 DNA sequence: TGTGCCAGCAGTAGAAGCGGGTGGAGGCGGGATCCCGTTTACGAGCAGTACTTC. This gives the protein CASSRSGWRRDPVYEQYF. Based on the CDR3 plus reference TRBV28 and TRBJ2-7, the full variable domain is DVKVTQSSRYLVKRTGEKVFLECVQDMDHENMFWYRQDPGLGLRLIYFSYDVKMKEKGDIPEGYSVSREKKERFSLILESASTNQTSMYLCASSRSGWRRDPVYEQYFGPGTRLTVT.

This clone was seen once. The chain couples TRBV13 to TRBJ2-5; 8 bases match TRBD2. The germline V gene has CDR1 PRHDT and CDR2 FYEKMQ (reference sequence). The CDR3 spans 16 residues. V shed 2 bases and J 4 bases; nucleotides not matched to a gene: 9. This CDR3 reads CASSLQVAGSGETQYF. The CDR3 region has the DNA TGTGCCAGCAGCTTACAAGTAGCGGGATCAGGAGAGACCCAGTACTTC. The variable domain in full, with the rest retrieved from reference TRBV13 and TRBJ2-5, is AAGVIQSPRHLIKEKRETATLKCYPIPRHDTVYWYQQGPGQDPQFLISFYEKMQSDKGSIPDRFSAQQFSDYHSELNMSSLELGDSALYFCASSLQVAGSGETQYFGPGTRLLVL.

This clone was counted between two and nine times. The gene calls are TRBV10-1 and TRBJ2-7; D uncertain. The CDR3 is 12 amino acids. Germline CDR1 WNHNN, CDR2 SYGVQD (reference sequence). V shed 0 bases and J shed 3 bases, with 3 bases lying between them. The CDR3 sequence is CASSESNYEQYF. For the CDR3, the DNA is TGCGCCAGCAGTGAGTCCAACTACGAGCAGTACTTC.

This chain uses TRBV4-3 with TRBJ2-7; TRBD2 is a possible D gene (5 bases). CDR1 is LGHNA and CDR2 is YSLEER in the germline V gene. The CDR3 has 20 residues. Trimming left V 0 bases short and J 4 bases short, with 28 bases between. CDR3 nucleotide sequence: TGCGCCAGCAGCCAAGATCCCCTAGCCTCCCCAGCCCAAACTACATACGAGCAGTACTTC. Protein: CASSQDPLASPAQTTYEQYF.

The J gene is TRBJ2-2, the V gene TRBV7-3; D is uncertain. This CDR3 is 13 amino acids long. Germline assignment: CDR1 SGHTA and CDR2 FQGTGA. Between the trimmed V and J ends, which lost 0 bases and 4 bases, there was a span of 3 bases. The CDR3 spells CASSLTVTGELFF. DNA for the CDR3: TGTGCCAGCAGCTTAACCGTCACCGGGGAGCTGTTTTTT. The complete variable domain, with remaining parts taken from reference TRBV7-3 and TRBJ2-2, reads GAGVSQTPSNKVTEKGKYVELRCDPISGHTALYWYRQSLGQGPEFLIYFQGTGAADDSGLPNDRFFAVRPEGSVSTLKIQRTERGDSAVYLCASSLTVTGELFFGEGSRLTVL.

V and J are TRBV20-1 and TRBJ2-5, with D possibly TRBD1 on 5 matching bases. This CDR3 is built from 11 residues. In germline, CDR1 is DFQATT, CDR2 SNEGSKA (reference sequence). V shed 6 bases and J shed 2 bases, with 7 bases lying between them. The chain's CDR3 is CSAGRQETQYF. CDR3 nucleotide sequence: TGCAGTGCGGGGCGGCAAGAGACCCAGTACTTC.

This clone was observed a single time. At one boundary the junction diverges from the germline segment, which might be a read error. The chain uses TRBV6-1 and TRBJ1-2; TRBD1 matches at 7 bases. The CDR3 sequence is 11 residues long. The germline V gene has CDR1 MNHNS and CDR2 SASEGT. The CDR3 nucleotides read TGTGCCAGCAGTGAAGCATTTAGGGGGCTCTTC. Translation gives CASSEAFRGLF.

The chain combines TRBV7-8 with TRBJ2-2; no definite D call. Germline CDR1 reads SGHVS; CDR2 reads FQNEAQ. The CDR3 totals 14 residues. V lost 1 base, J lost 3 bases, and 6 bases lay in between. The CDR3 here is CASSLERYTGELFF. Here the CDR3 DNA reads TGTGCCAGCAGCTTAGAGCGATACACCGGGGAGCTGTTTTTT.

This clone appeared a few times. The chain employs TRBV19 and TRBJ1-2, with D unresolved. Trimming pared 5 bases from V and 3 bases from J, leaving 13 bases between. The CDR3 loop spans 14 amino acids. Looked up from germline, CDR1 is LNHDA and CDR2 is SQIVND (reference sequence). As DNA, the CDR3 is TGTGCCAGTAGTCCCCGAGGGCAGGACTATGGCTACACCTTC. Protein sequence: CASSPRGQDYGYTF.

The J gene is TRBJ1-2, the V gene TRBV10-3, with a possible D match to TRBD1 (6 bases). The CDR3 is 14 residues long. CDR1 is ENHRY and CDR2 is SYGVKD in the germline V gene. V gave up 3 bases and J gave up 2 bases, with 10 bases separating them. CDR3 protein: CAISDGGHNYGYTF. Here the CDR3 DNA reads TGTGCCATCAGTGATGGGGGACACAACTATGGCTACACCTTC.

CDR3 coding DNA: TGTGCCACCCCGACTAGTCCACACGAGCAGTACTTC. Protein sequence: CATPTSPHEQYF. The chain has TRBV21-1 and TRBJ2-7; TRBD2 is taken as the D call from the table, unchecked against the DNA. TRBV21-1 represents a pseudogene. The CDR3 covers 12 residues.